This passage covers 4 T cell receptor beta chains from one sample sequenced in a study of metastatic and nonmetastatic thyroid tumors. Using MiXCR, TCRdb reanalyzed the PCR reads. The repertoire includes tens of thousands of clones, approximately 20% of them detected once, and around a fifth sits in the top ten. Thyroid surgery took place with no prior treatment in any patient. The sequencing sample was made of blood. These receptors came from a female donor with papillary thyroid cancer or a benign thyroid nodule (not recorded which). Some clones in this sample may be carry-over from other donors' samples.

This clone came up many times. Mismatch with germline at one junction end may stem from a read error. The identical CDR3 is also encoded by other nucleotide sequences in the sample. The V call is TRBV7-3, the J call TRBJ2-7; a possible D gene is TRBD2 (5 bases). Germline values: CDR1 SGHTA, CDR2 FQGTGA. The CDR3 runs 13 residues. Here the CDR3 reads CASSLNLGDEQYF. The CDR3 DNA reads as TGTGCCAGCAGTTTAAACTTGGGAGACGAGCAGTACTTC.

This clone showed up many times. The CDR3 is CASSPGGKETQYF. CDR3 nucleotide sequence: TGCGCCAGCAGCCCAGGGGGAAAAGAGACCCAGTACTTC. The chain employs TRBV10-2 and TRBJ2-5; 7 positions agree with TRBD1. Trimming cost V 6 bases and J 3 bases; bases outside gene matches: 4. The CDR3 has 13 amino acids. Germline lookup yields CDR1 WSHSY and CDR2 SAAADI.

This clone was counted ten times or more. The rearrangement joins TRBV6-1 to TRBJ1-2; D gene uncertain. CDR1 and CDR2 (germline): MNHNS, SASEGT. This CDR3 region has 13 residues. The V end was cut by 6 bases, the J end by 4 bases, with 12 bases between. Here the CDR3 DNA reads TGTGCCAGCAGGGCCGACACTTCCTATGGCTACACCTTC. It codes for CASRADTSYGYTF.

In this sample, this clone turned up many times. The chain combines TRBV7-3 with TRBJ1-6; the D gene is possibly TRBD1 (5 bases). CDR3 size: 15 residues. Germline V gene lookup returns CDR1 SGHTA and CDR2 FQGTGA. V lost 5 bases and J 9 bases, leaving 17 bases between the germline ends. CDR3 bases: TGTGCCAGCAGCCCCAACGCAGGGTTCAGTTCACCCCTCCACTTT. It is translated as CASSPNAGFSSPLHF.